This TCR beta chain is drawn from a study of spatial heterogeneity in lung cancer. At the level of the study: Raw sequencing reads included, on average, more than eight appearances of each unique TCR and UMI combination. Study outcomes and limitations: Ubiquitous expanded tumor TCRs were observed in blood more at resection than follow-up.

TCRdb reprocessed the 5' RACE reads with MiXCR, giving one entry per CDR3 protein. The sample lists about 95,000 distinct CDR3 sequences; roughly 10% were seen once. Regarding time point: sample taken at primary tumor resection. Tumor, nontumor lung or frozen PBMC supplied whole RNA that was sequenced unsorted. Donors were fewer than 90 untreated early-stage non-small cell lung cancer patients. A remark on this clonotype: The antigen is unknown.

The source was PBMCs, collected at surgery. The receptor was derived from a male donor with early-stage non-small cell lung cancer.

The CDR3: CSARDPASQETQYF. Here the CDR3 DNA reads TGCAGTGCTAGAGATCCAGCCAGCCAAGAGACCCAGTACTTC. The V and J genes are TRBV20-1 and TRBJ2-5; D call uncertain. The V end was cut by 0 bases, the J end by 1 base, with 9 bases between. This CDR3 is built from 14 residues. Germline CDR1 and CDR2: DFQATT and SNEGSKA (reference sequence).